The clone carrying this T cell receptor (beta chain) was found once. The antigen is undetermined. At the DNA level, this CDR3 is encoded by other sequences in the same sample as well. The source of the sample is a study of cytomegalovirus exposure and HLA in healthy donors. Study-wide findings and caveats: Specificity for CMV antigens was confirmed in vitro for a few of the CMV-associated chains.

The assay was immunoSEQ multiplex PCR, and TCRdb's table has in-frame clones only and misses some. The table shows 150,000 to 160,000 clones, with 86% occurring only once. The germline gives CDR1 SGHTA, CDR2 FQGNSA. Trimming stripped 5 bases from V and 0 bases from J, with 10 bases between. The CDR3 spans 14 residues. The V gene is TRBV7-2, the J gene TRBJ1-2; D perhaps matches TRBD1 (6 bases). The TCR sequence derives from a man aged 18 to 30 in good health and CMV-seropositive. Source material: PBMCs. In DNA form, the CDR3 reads TGTGCCAGCAGCGTGAGGACAGCTAACTATGGCTACACCTTC. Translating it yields CASSVRTANYGYTF.